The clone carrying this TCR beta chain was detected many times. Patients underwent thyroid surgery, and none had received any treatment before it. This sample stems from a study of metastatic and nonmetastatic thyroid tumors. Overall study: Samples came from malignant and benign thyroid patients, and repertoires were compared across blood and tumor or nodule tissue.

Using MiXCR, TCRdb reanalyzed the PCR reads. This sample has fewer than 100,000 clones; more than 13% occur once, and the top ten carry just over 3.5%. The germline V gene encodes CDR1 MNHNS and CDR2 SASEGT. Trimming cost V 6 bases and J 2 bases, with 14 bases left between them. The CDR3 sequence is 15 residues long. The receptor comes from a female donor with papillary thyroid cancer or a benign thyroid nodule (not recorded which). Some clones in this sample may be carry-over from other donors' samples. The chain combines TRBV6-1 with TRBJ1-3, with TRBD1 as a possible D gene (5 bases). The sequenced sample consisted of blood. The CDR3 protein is CASSRAQVAGNTIYF. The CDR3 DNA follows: TGTGCCAGCAGCCGAGCACAGGTTGCTGGAAACACCATATATTTT.